This TCR beta chain was sequenced for a study of T cell responses to AZD1222 COVID-19 vaccine. Study overall: Timing groups of about 4 and about 12 weeks for second doses were pooled.

CDR1 is LNHNV, CDR2 YYDKDF, per germline (reference sequence). V lost 3 bases and J lost 3, with 12 bases in between. This CDR3 has 15 amino acids. The protocol was immunoSEQ multiplex PCR, while the TCRdb copy is restricted to in-frame clones and leaves out a portion. This table holds 100,000 to 120,000 clones, 87% found once. Findings of the study overall: Spike-specific TCR breadth and depth both grew after two AZD1222 doses. Per reports, nearly half of all spike-specific TCRs target regions that are unmutated in variants. There were vaccine-associated CD4 TCRs across spike, dominant at 160-218 and 743-854.

As to this clone: Antigen: not known.

The sequence came from an adult in good health. The J gene is TRBJ1-5, the V gene TRBV15; D is unclear. The sequencing here drew on peripheral blood, taken on day 0 of AZD1222 vaccination. The CDR3 here is CATSRGRPNNQPQHF. The DNA for the CDR3 is TGTGCCACCAGCAGGGGGAGGCCCAACAATCAGCCCCAGCATTTT. Drawing the rest from reference TRBV15 and TRBJ1-5, the complete variable domain is DAMVIQNPRYQVTQFGKPVTLSCSQTLNHNVMYWYQQKSSQAPKLLFHYYDKDFNNEADTPDNFQSRRPNTSFCFLDIRSPGLGDTAMYLCATSRGRPNNQPQHFGDGTRLSIL.